Sequencing of this T cell receptor beta chain was carried out in a study of T-cell reconstitution after alpha-beta-depleted transplantation in children. A library of TCRbeta sequences, prepared with unique molecular identifiers, was generated. TCRdb re-derived calls from the PCR reads in MiXCR, one entry per CDR3 protein. The sample lists about 500,000 distinct CDR3 sequences, around a third occurring once. The CDR3 loop spans 15 amino acids. Germline CDR1 MNHEY, CDR2 SMNVEV (reference sequence). V was clipped by 6 bases and J by 1 base; unmatched bases: 2. The sequence derives from a human donor who donated a stem cell graft to a child with aplastic anemia. The chain carries TRBV27 and TRBJ2-4, with 11 positions matching TRBD2. The sample consisted of PBMCs from the stem cell graft donor, taken from the stem cell graft. CDR3 DNA sequence: TGTGCCAGCAGAATAGCGGGAGGGGCCAAAAACATTCAGTACTTC. It encodes CASRIAGGAKNIQYF.